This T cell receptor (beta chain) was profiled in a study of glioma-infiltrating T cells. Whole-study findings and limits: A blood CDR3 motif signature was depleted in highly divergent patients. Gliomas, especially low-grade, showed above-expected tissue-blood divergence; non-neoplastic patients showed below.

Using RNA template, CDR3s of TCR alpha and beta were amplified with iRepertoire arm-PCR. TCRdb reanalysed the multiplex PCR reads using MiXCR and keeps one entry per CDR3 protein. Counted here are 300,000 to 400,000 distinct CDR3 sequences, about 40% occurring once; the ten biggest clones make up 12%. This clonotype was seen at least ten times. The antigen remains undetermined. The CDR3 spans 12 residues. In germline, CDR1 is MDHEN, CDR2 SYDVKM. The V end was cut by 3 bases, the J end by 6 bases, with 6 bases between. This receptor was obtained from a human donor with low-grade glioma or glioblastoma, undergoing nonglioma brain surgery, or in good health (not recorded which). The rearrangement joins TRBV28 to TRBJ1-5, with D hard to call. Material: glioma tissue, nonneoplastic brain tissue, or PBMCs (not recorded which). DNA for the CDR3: TGTGCCAGCAGTTTGTGGGCTCAGCCCCAGCATTTT. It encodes CASSLWAQPQHF. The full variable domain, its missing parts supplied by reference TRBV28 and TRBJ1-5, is DVKVTQSSRYLVKRTGEKVFLECVQDMDHENMFWYRQDPGLGLRLIYFSYDVKMKEKGDIPEGYSVSREKKERFSLILESASTNQTSMYLCASSLWAQPQHFGDGTRLSIL.